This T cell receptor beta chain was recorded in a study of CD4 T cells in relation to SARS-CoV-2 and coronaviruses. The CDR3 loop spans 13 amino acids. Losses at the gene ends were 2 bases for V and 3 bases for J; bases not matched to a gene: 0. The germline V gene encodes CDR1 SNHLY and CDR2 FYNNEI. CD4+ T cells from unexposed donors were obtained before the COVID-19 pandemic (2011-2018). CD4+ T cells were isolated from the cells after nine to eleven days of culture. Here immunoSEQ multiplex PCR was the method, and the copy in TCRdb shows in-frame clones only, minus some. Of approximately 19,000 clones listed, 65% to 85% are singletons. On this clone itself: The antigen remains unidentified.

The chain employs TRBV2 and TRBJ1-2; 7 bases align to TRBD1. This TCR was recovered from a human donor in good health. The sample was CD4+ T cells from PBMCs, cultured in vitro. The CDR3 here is CASSETGDYGYTF. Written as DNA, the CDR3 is TGTGCCAGCAGTGAAACAGGGGACTATGGCTACACCTTC.